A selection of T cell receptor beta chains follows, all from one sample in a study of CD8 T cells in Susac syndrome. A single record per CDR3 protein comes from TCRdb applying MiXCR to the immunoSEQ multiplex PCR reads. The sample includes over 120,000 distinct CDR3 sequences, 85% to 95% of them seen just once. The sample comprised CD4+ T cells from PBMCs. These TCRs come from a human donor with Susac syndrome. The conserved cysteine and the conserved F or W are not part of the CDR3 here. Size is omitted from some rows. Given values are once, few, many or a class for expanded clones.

CDR3: ACGNEQF
V: TRBV7-9
size: .
J: TRBJ2-1

CDR3: ASSVEKGLADYNEQF
V: TRBV9
size: .
J: TRBJ2-1

CDR3: ASSLSGGERGTQY
V: TRBV5-1
size: .
J: TRBJ2-5

CDR3: ASSLSVGRSRNTEAF
V: TRBV5-1
size: .
J: TRBJ1-1

CDR3: ASSLVWSGAYEQY
V: TRBV7-9
size: few
J: TRBJ2-7

CDR3: ASSVTGGYSNTEAF
V: TRBV9
size: .
J: TRBJ1-1

CDR3: ASSYSRQPLYGYT
V: TRBV6-2/TRBV6-3
size: .
J: TRBJ1-2

CDR3: ASSYNSPLH
V: TRBV28
size: .
J: TRBJ1-6

CDR3: SVVLQGTKNIQY
V: TRBV29-1
size: .
J: TRBJ2-4

CDR3: ASSPGTIGNQPQH
V: TRBV12-3/TRBV12-4
size: .
J: TRBJ1-5

CDR3: SARAPPADTQY
V: TRBV20-1
size: .
J: TRBJ2-3

CDR3: ASSPGPGQQETQY
V: TRBV11-1
size: .
J: TRBJ2-5

CDR3: ASSTGTTGELF
V: TRBV12-3/TRBV12-4
size: .
J: TRBJ2-2

CDR3: AIRDQGARHSEQF
V: TRBV10-3
size: .
J: TRBJ2-1

CDR3: ASSPGTGLNYGYT
V: TRBV13
size: .
J: TRBJ1-2

CDR3: ASSLWEDEAF
V: TRBV28
size: .
J: TRBJ1-1

CDR3: SASSLAGTGELF
V: TRBV20-1
size: .
J: TRBJ2-2

CDR3: ASSLGWGPVEQF
V: TRBV7-2
size: .
J: TRBJ2-1

CDR3: ASSVNSGANVLT
V: TRBV9
size: few
J: TRBJ2-6

CDR3: ASSSRGEAF
V: TRBV27
size: .
J: TRBJ1-1

CDR3: AWSQLHGTVGYGYT
V: TRBV30
size: .
J: TRBJ1-2

CDR3: ASGREIRGNEQF
V: TRBV27
size: .
J: TRBJ2-1

CDR3: SARGPGVETQY
V: TRBV20-1
size: .
J: TRBJ2-5

CDR3: AWTQANTIY
V: TRBV30
size: .
J: TRBJ1-3

CDR3: ASSLLSEPKTQY
V: TRBV5-1
size: .
J: TRBJ2-5

CDR3: ASSLEGLTDTQY
V: TRBV7-9
size: .
J: TRBJ2-3